A selection of T cell receptor beta chains follows, all from one sample in a study of shared clonotypes between healthy human individuals. Sequenced by immunoSEQ multiplex PCR; TCRdb stores in-frame clones only, minus some. In the table there are about 490,000 clones, 81% of which are singletons. The sequencing sample was made of PBMCs. The receptor set was obtained from a middle-aged woman in good health. Some clones in this sample may be carry-over from other donors' samples. Each CDR3 is given with its conserved first and last residue. D genes are given only for firm matches. Clone size appears in some rows only: once, few, many, or a class for an expanded clone.

j_call d_call v_call clone_size cdr3_aa cdr3_nt
TRBJ2-2 TRBD2 TRBV7-3 . CASSLYSASGRAGGGELFF TGTGCCAGCAGCTTATACTCTGCCAGCGGGAGGGCCGGAGGCGGGGAGCTGTTTTTT
TRBJ2-5 TRBD2 TRBV25-1 . CASSVGLAGVETQYF TGTGCCAGCAGTGTCGGACTAGCGGGAGTCGAGACCCAGTACTTC
TRBJ2-2 . TRBV9 . CASSVGVPGELFF TGTGCCAGCAGCGTAGGAGTACCCGGGGAGCTGTTTTTT
TRBJ1-2 . TRBV25-1 . CASSEYRQDGYGYTF TGTGCCAGCAGTGAATACCGCCAGGATGGTTATGGCTACACCTTC
TRBJ2-1 TRBD2 TRBV5-6 . CASSLTSGRAWDEQFF TGTGCCAGCAGCCTAACTAGCGGGAGGGCCTGGGATGAGCAGTTCTTC
TRBJ2-7 TRBD1 TRBV10-1 . CASSGTGDEGVQYF TGCGCCAGCAGTGGGACAGGGGATGAGGGGGTGCAGTACTTC
TRBJ1-1 TRBD1 TRBV7-2 . CASSPQGQKNTEAFF TGTGCCAGCAGCCCCCAGGGACAGAAGAACACTGAAGCTTTCTTT
TRBJ2-4 . TRBV7-3 . CASSSDWDHRPIQYF TGTGCCAGCAGCTCGGATTGGGACCACCGTCCCATTCAGTACTTC
TRBJ1-2 TRBD1 TRBV18 . CASSPRQGETYGYTF TGTGCCAGCTCACCCCGACAGGGGGAGACCTATGGCTACACCTTC
TRBJ2-6 . TRBV5-1 . CASSPGSLSGANVLTF TGCGCCAGCAGCCCCGGCAGCCTCTCTGGGGCCAACGTCCTGACTTTC
TRBJ2-1 TRBD2 TRBV7-2 . CASSLDLASGRGEQFF TGTGCCAGCAGCTTAGATTTGGCTAGCGGGAGGGGTGAGCAGTTCTTC
TRBJ2-3 . TRBV9 once CASSGGKSDTQYF TGTGCCAGCAGCGGGGGGAAATCAGATACGCAGTATTTT
TRBJ1-2 . TRBV5-1 . CASSLGDGTYGYTF TGCGCCAGCAGCTTAGGGGACGGAACCTATGGCTACACCTTC
TRBJ2-7 . TRBV4-1 . CASSQYTGTLQMEQYF TGCGCCAGCAGCCAATACACCGGGACCCTACAGATGGAGCAGTACTTC
TRBJ1-1 . TRBV19 once CASSIVHNPNTEAFF TGTGCCAGTAGTATTGTACACAACCCGAACACTGAAGCTTTCTTT
TRBJ2-7 TRBD2 TRBV18 . CASSPGGLAGESSYEQYF TGTGCCAGCTCACCCGGGGGACTAGCGGGGGAAAGCTCCTACGAGCAGTACTTC
TRBJ1-5 . TRBV27 . CASGVSVASNQPQHF TGTGCCAGCGGGGTCTCCGTAGCTAGCAATCAGCCCCAGCATTTT
TRBJ1-1 . TRBV5-1 . CASSLTGITEAFF TGCGCCAGCAGCTTGACAGGGATCACTGAAGCTTTCTTT
TRBJ1-2 . TRBV28 . CASSLGGYYGYTF TGTGCCAGCAGTTTGGGCGGATACTATGGCTACACCTTC
TRBJ2-3 TRBD2 TRBV28 . CASSLKRERDTQYF TGTGCCAGCAGTTTGAAGCGGGAGAGGGATACGCAGTATTTT
TRBJ1-5 TRBD1 TRBV30 . CAWSTPYGTGGNQPQHF TGTGCCTGGAGTACACCGTATGGGACAGGGGGTAATCAGCCCCAGCATTTT
TRBJ1-3 . TRBV10-2 . CASSDRTTSGNTIYF TGCGCCAGCAGTGACCGCACCACCTCTGGAAACACCATATATTTT
TRBJ1-2 . TRBV25-1 . CASSEGGHGYTF TGTGCCAGCAGTGAAGGGGGACATGGCTACACCTTC
TRBJ2-2 . TRBV27 . CASSQGLTGELFF TGTGCCAGCAGTCAAGGCCTCACCGGGGAGCTGTTTTTT
TRBJ2-4 . TRBV7-8 . CASSLGEGDFKNIQYF TGTGCCAGCAGCTTGGGGGAGGGGGACTTCAAAAACATTCAGTACTTC
TRBJ1-2 TRBD1 TRBV9 . CASTFGGQNNYGYTF TGTGCCAGCACATTTGGGGGACAGAATAACTATGGCTACACCTTC
TRBJ2-1 . TRBV20-1 once CSVSLGDEQFF TGCAGTGTCTCCCTAGGGGATGAGCAGTTCTTC
TRBJ1-1 . TRBV25-1 . CASSAPGFDEAFF TGTGCCAGCAGCGCCCCGGGGTTCGACGAAGCTTTCTTT
TRBJ2-3 TRBD2 TRBV11-3 . CASSARGVGTDTQYF TGTGCCAGCAGCGCCCGGGGGGTGGGCACAGATACGCAGTATTTT
TRBJ2-3 . TRBV28 . CASQSVRFGYTDTQYF TGTGCCAGCCAATCCGTTCGATTTGGGTACACAGATACGCAGTATTTT
TRBJ2-1 TRBD2 TRBV4-1 . CASSQVGAGVSNEQFF TGCGCCAGCAGCCAAGTGGGAGCGGGAGTCTCGAATGAGCAGTTCTTC
TRBJ2-5 . TRBV5-6 . CASSLGPLKAQYF TGTGCCAGCAGCTTGGGACCCCTAAAAGCCCAGTACTTC
TRBJ2-1 . TRBV10-3 . CAISPDRRHEQFF TGTGCCATCAGCCCTGATCGGCGCCATGAGCAGTTCTTC
TRBJ2-7 . TRBV11-2 once CASSFGRVDTDEQYF TGTGCCAGCAGCTTCGGGCGGGTAGATACCGACGAGCAGTACTTC
TRBJ1-2 . TRBV5-4 . CASSSVEGEYGYTF TGTGCCAGCAGCTCAGTGGAAGGGGAGTATGGCTACACCTTC
TRBJ1-5 . TRBV20-1 . CSAGPSQPQHF TGCAGTGCTGGACCCTCTCAGCCCCAGCATTTT
TRBJ2-7 . TRBV30 . CAWRPRLPYEQYF TGTGCCTGGAGGCCGAGGTTGCCCTACGAGCAGTACTTC
TRBJ2-2 TRBD1 TRBV11-2 . CASSLWGQGAPGELFF TGTGCCAGCAGCTTATGGGGACAGGGGGCACCCGGGGAGCTGTTTTTT
TRBJ2-2 . TRBV4-2 . CASSQVQIWTGELFF TGTGCCAGCAGCCAAGTCCAGATTTGGACCGGGGAGCTGTTTTTT
TRBJ1-5 . TRBV28 . CASSYGTGPIQPQHF TGTGCCAGCAGTTATGGGACGGGCCCAATTCAGCCCCAGCATTTT
TRBJ1-4 . TRBV28 . CASSFQPGTAGEKLFF TGTGCCAGCAGTTTCCAACCCGGGACCGCCGGCGAAAAACTGTTTTTT
TRBJ1-1 . TRBV18 . CASSPTYEDTEAFF TGTGCCAGCTCACCTACATACGAGGACACTGAAGCTTTCTTT
TRBJ1-4 . TRBV4-1 once CASSQAGGSVVELFF TGCGCCAGCAGCCAAGCGGGGGGAAGTGTTGTGGAACTGTTTTTT
TRBJ2-5 TRBD1 TRBV7-3 . CASSLRGTGGETQYF TGTGCCAGCAGCTTAAGGGGAACAGGGGGAGAGACCCAGTACTTC
TRBJ2-7 . TRBV6-1 many CASSERLAQPYEQYF TGTGCCAGCAGTGAACGGCTAGCGCAGCCCTACGAGCAGTACTTC
TRBJ2-2 TRBD2 TRBV7-8 . CASSPITGGGNTGELFF TGTGCCAGCAGCCCCATTACGGGAGGAGGGAACACCGGGGAGCTGTTTTTT
TRBJ2-3 . TRBV29-1 . CSVEDQRNTQYF TGCAGCGTTGAAGATCAGCGGAATACGCAGTATTTT
TRBJ2-7 . TRBV28 . CASSLKGSRTYEQYF TGTGCCAGCAGTTTGAAGGGTTCCAGGACCTACGAGCAGTACTTC
TRBJ2-7 TRBD2 TRBV7-2 few CASSLASSTSGYEQYF TGTGCCAGCAGCTTAGCGAGTTCAACTAGCGGGTACGAGCAGTACTTC
TRBJ1-2 TRBD1 TRBV4-2 . CASSLEGQTGYTF TGTGCCAGCAGCTTGGAGGGACAGACTGGCTACACCTTC
TRBJ2-7 TRBD1 TRBV10-3 . CAISEGQGPYEQYF TGTGCCATCAGTGAGGGACAGGGACCCTACGAGCAGTACTTC
TRBJ2-5 . TRBV30 . CAWSVGETQYF TGTGCCTGGAGTGTAGGTGAGACCCAGTACTTC